The present TCR beta chain was sequenced within a study of shared clonotypes between healthy human individuals (TCRdb year 2020). Regarding the research as a whole: The cohort included three men and a couple of women between 18 and 49 years of age. Per donor, leukapheresis produced somewhere between about 0.8 and 9 billion PBMCs. To estimate repertoire size and how much clonotypes are shared between individuals, the study performed deep sequencing of blood TCR repertoires from a handful of healthy adults. For each donor, CD4 naive and CD4 memory were each run on three plates, CD8 naive on two plates, and CD8 memory on one plate. To increase sequencing depth and limit assay-specific biases, TCR repertoire library preparation and sequencing were carried out by different laboratories using diverse techniques. Paper-wide results and their limitations: Sampling was restricted to blood, and TCR repertoires in tissues likely differ from the TCR repertoires found in blood. When several donors were compared, the shared fraction of clonotypes was about 5.4% for naive CD4, approximately 3.3% for naive CD8, more than 2% for memory CD4, and about 0.36% for memory CD8. Clonotypes shared by all four sorted-subset donors showed higher generation probabilities than non-shared clonotypes. Pairwise subsampling indicated that sequencing depth was expected to affect the degree of clonotype sharing among donors. Because the study included only a small number of donors, the genetic and exposure-history diversity represented was limited. Naive subsets generally had larger estimated clonotype richness than memory subsets. Incomplete sequencing was indicated by rarefaction of sorted-subset datasets, despite the large sequencing depth.

From the germline V gene (reference sequence), CDR1 is LNHDA and CDR2 is SQIVND. The CDR3 spans 17 residues, from the cysteine through the phenylalanine. Of the read, only the CDR3 DNA is kept; its 51 bases are in frame from base 1. Trimmed from V: 5 bases; trimmed from J: 1 base; junction bases lacking a gene match: 12. Using the deep immunoSEQ assay, multiplex PCR amplified TCR CDR3 regions from genomic DNA. Genomic DNA extracted from each cell subset was distributed evenly over all wells of several immunoSEQ 96-well plates, and each plate served as one replicate. For sorted subsets, each replicate PCR was loaded with around 220 ng genomic DNA, equivalent to some 31,000 T cell genomes. The purified libraries were quantified using a Qubit 3.0 fluorometer, sized with a Bioanalyzer 2100, and then quantified again using the KAPA Library Quantification kit. A separate single-read 150-cycle Illumina NextSeq 550 flow cell was used to sequence each immunoSEQ 96-well plate. Processing in the source paper ran as follows. Because only junctional sequences without quality scores were contained in the immunoSEQ output, filtering matching that applied to full-length reads could not be performed. Sequences were annotated with PyIR, a Python wrapper for IgBLAST v1.9, using IMGT germline references to assign V/J genes and CDR3. Any read was removed if the V/J assignment was weak (E-value above 1e-6), the CDR3 was missing, or the read contained stop codons, out-of-frame junctions, or ambiguous translated residues. V3J clonotypes were defined by identical inferred V gene, J gene, and CDR3 amino acid sequence. Percentage overlap between repertoires was calculated by dividing the number of shared unique clonotypes by the size of the smaller repertoire. RTK rarefaction, the Chao1 estimator, and Recon v2.1 estimates of unobserved clonotypes were used to assess repertoire richness. Generation probabilities were computed with OLGA for all TCRbeta clonotypes obtained by the gDNA method from a few donors. Sourced from immuneACCESS, this table was stored by TCRdb with only in-frame sequences that have V and J called. A share of the clones is absent; for the studies checked, an unresolved V gene accounts for under half, and the remainder has no known explanation. The V and J calls and clone size come from that table; D and trimming were worked out from the DNA. The sample data list some 2,400,000 clones, and approximately 94% of these were observed just once. The top ten clones comprise approximately 0.13% of the sample.

The donors were healthy, HIV-negative adults with no recently reported acute infections or vaccinations. Every donor was a Caucasian adult living in Nashville, Tennessee, USA. CD4+ T cells were enriched by magnetic negative selection, after which naive cells were positively selected on CD45RA and the negative fraction was taken as the memory subset. Blood was collected by leukapheresis, and PBMCs were isolated by Ficoll-Histopaque density gradient centrifugation and then cryopreserved in liquid nitrogen vapor phase. Purity and quantity of every magnetically sorted T cell population were checked by analytical flow cytometry. From each sorted fraction, genomic DNA was isolated and quantified by UV absorbance on a Nanodrop 2000c. Comment on this clone: No antigen is known for it. Base qualities are not recorded, but no much larger clone differs from it by a single base.

The chain couples TRBV19 to TRBJ2-7; 9 junctional bases match TRBD1. The sequencing sample was made of naive CD4+ T cells sorted from blood. What the cell subset or site label conveys for this sample: CD45RA+ positively selected. This TCR was sampled from a young man in good health. The CDR3 region has the sequence CASSSSTGTGTSYEQYF. The DNA is TGTGCCAGTAGTTCTTCCACCGGGACAGGGACTTCCTACGAGCAGTACTTC.